This T cell receptor (beta chain) emerged from a study of vaccination effects on CD4 cells after COVID-19. Note on this clone: What it binds is unknown.

TCRdb keeps only in-frame clones here, not all; method: immunoSEQ multiplex PCR. The table records about 34,000 clones, roughly 73% of them present only once. The study, taken as a whole, reports: Healthy vaccine recipients' vaccine-induced clones were almost all SARS-CoV-2 mono-reactive.

Antigen-specific CD4+ T cells were expanded with viral peptide pools in the ViraFEST assay before sequencing. Upon completion of more than eight days in culture, CD4+ T cells were isolated. None of these healthy vaccinees had been infected with SARS-CoV-2 before vaccination. The specimen comprised CD4+ T cells from PBMCs cultured with HCoV-OC43 spike peptides, sampled before COVID-19 vaccination. Subset noted: HCoV-OC43 spike overlapping peptide pool stimulation. This TCR came from a human donor who received a COVID-19 vaccine.

The DNA of the CDR3 is TGTGCCAGCAGGGACAGGAGAGACATTCAGTACTTC. It codes for CASRDRRDIQYF. The chain recombines TRBV6-5 with TRBJ2-4; 7 nucleotides line up with TRBD1. Germline assignment: CDR1 MNHEY and CDR2 SVGAGI. Losses at the gene ends were 6 bases for V and 8 bases for J; bases not matched to a gene: 4. The CDR3 runs to 12 residues.